This section outlines one TCR beta chain sequence together with its context. At one of its ends the junction is not consistent with the germline gene, which may arise from a read error. Genomic DNA provided the template from which TCR beta VDJ and CDR3 profiles were obtained. A single record per CDR3 protein comes from TCRdb applying MiXCR to the reads. Of about 180,000 distinct CDR3 sequences detected, 48% appear once; the ten largest clones hold approximately 13%. Patients selected for sequencing had displayed CD8+CD57+ cell expansion by flow cytometry. This sample is part of a study of CD8+CD57+ T cells in acquired aplastic anemia. This receptor was identified in a human donor with aplastic anemia. The sequencing input was sorted CD4+, CD8+, or CD8+CD57+ T cells (not recorded which) from PBMCs.

CDR3 protein: CASSLGPGTSTDTQYF. The DNA for the CDR3 is TGTGCCAGCAGTTTAGGGCCCGGCACTAGCACAGATACGCAGTATTTT. The chain joins TRBV24-1 to TRBJ2-3; D remains unclear. Germline V gene data show CDR1 as KGHDR and CDR2 as SFDVKD. This CDR3 is built from 16 residues.